The 26 T cell receptor beta chains below were found in one sample sequenced in a study of T cell responses to AZD1222 COVID-19 vaccine (dated by TCRdb to the early 2020s). What this sample's time point label stands for: baseline before first vaccination. The library was built by means of the immunoSEQ multiplex PCR assay. TCRdb stores this immuneACCESS table with in-frame sequences only. Part of the clones is absent; in the studies checked, under half of the shortfall reflects unresolved V genes, and no reason is known for the rest. The table for this sample lists 120,000 or so clones; around 85% of them were counted only once. Clones ranked in the top ten supply around 4.6% of the sample. The sample here was peripheral blood, taken on day 0 of AZD1222 vaccination. These receptors originate from an adult in good health.

The chain links TRBV5-1 to TRBJ1-1; weak D call: TRBD1 (6 bases). Germline V CDR1 and CDR2: SGHRS, YFSETQ. The CDR3 consists of 14 residues. V gave up 6 bases and J gave up 1 base, with 13 bases separating them. CDR3: CASTRGQTNTEAFF. The CDR3 nucleotides are TGCGCCAGCACCAGAGGACAGACGAACACTGAAGCTTTCTTT.

The rearrangement links TRBV7-9 to TRBJ2-6; D possibly corresponds to TRBD2 (6 bases). Germline CDR1 reads SEHNR; CDR2 reads FQNEAQ (reference sequence). The CDR3 has 15 amino acids. Deletions cut 2 bases from V and 4 bases from J, with 9 bases between. CDR3 in DNA: TGTGCCAGCAGCTTAATCGGGAGCGGGGCCAACGTCCTGACTTTC. Amino acid sequence: CASSLIGSGANVLTF.

The chain joins TRBV7-9 to TRBJ2-2; D remains ambiguous. The V end lost 6 bases, the J end lost 11 bases, and 7 bases lay between the germline ends. There are 10 residues in the CDR3. Per germline, CDR1 SEHNR and CDR2 FQNEAQ (reference sequence). The CDR3 loop is CASRTNELFF. The CDR3 coding sequence is TGTGCCAGCAGAACAAATGAGCTGTTTTTT.

This clone was found a few times. The chain has TRBV7-9 and TRBJ2-7; D may be TRBD2 (5 bases). CDR1 is SEHNR, CDR2 FQNEAQ, per germline (reference sequence). This CDR3 has 13 residues. V lost 2 bases, J lost 5 bases, and 10 bases lay in between. CDR3 in amino acids: CASSLPSMHEQYF. The CDR3 coding sequence is TGTGCCAGCAGCTTACCTAGCATGCACGAGCAGTACTTC.

V and J are TRBV28 and TRBJ1-4; 9 nucleotides align to TRBD1. V was clipped by 6 bases and J by 8 bases; unmatched bases: 7. There are 14 residues in the CDR3. Germline V gene lookup returns CDR1 MDHEN and CDR2 SYDVKM. Here the CDR3 DNA reads TGTGCCAGCAGCCTACAGGGGGCGCTGGAAAAACTGTTTTTT. Amino acid sequence: CASSLQGALEKLFF.

The chain has TRBV28 and TRBJ2-7; 8 bases are shared with TRBD1. This CDR3 has 15 amino acids. Germline CDR1 MDHEN, CDR2 SYDVKM. J gave up 0 bases and V 6 bases, and 7 bases lay outside the gene matches. CDR3 amino acids: CASSPGQALSYEQYF. The DNA of the CDR3 is TGTGCCAGCAGCCCGGGACAGGCCCTCTCCTACGAGCAGTACTTC.

This clone has just one count. The rearrangement joins TRBV4-1 to TRBJ1-6; 9 bases are shared with TRBD1. This CDR3 is built from 14 residues. With 1 base clipped from V and 14 bases from J, the junction kept 6 bases outside the gene matches. Germline V gene data show CDR1 as MGHRA and CDR2 as YSYEKL. The CDR3 coding sequence is TGCGCCAGCAGCCAAGCGGGACAGGGAAATACCCTCCACTTT. Its translation is CASSQAGQGNTLHF.

The rearrangement joins TRBV2 to TRBJ1-1; D gene ambiguous. This CDR3 has 13 residues. V dropped 6 bases and J dropped 5 bases, with 13 bases sitting between them. The germline V gene has CDR1 SNHLY and CDR2 FYNNEI. CDR3 amino acids: CASSVGQMTEAFF. The DNA of the CDR3 is TGTGCCAGCAGCGTTGGCCAGATGACTGAAGCTTTCTTT.

The rearrangement joins TRBV28 to TRBJ1-1, with unresolved D. The CDR3 totals 15 residues. V shed 7 bases and J shed 1 base, with 16 bases lying between them. CDR1 and CDR2 from the germline V gene are MDHEN and SYDVKM. The CDR3 here is CASTYPLRGNTEAFF. DNA for the CDR3: TGTGCCAGCACCTATCCATTGCGCGGGAACACTGAAGCTTTCTTT.

This clone was recorded a few times. The V call is TRBV18, the J call TRBJ1-5, with TRBD1 identical over 8 bases. The trim removed 3 bases at V and 2 bases at J, leaving 12 bases unmatched. Germline V CDR1 and CDR2: KGHSH, LQKENI. The CDR3 runs to 18 residues. DNA for the CDR3: TGTGCCAGCTCACCGCCCCGGACAGGGAACTTCGGCAATCAGCCCCAGCATTTT. The encoded protein is CASSPPRTGNFGNQPQHF. The full variable domain, with the rest looked up from reference TRBV18 and TRBJ1-5, is NAGVMQNPRHLVRRRGQEARLRCSPMKGHSHVYWYRQLPEEGLKFMVYLQKENIIDESGMPKERFSAEFPKEGPSILRIQQVVRGDSAAYFCASSPPRTGNFGNQPQHFGDGTRLSIL.

The chain uses TRBV7-8 and TRBJ1-5, with D uncertain. V was pared by 2 bases and J by 7 bases, with 12 bases between. Germline values: CDR1 SGHVS, CDR2 FQNEAQ. The CDR3 length is 14 residues. The CDR3 DNA reads TGTGCCAGCAGCTTACTGCAGACCCTACAGCCCCAGCATTTT. This encodes CASSLLQTLQPQHF.

The chain links TRBV18 to TRBJ1-2; 11 bases fit TRBD1. Germline V CDR1 and CDR2: KGHSH, LQKENI. J gave up 4 bases and V 1 base, and 5 bases lay outside the gene matches. The CDR3 length is 16 residues. DNA for the CDR3: TGTGCCAGCTCACCACTTGGGGGACAGGGGGGCTATGGCTACACCTTC. Its protein is CASSPLGGQGGYGYTF.

V gene TRBV9 combines with J gene TRBJ2-7; perhaps D is TRBD1 or TRBD2 (6 bases each). The CDR3 runs 16 residues. Per the germline V gene, CDR1 is SGDLS and CDR2 is YYNGEE. Trimming took 0 bases from V and 2 from J, leaving 15 bases between them. CDR3: CASSVAPTGATYEQYF. In DNA form, the CDR3 reads TGTGCCAGCAGCGTAGCCCCGACGGGGGCGACCTACGAGCAGTACTTC.

V gene TRBV28 combines with J gene TRBJ1-2, with D uncertain. Germline V gene data show CDR1 as MDHEN and CDR2 as SYDVKM. With 5 bases removed from V and 4 bases from J, the gap between germline ends came to 11 bases. This CDR3 is 13 amino acids long. CDR3 DNA: TGTGCCAGCAGTACACCAGTGATCTATGGCTACACCTTC. This codes for CASSTPVIYGYTF.

The V call is TRBV21-1, the J call TRBJ1-2; the table gives TRBD1 as D, unverified against the DNA. TRBV21-1 is deemed a pseudogene. CDR3 length: 15 amino acids. As DNA, the CDR3 is TGTGCCAGCACCGAATGGAGGGGGCCGAACTATGGCTACACCTTC. Protein sequence: CASTEWRGPNYGYTF.

This clone has a single count. V gene TRBV12-3 or TRBV12-4 combines with J gene TRBJ1-5; no clear D. This CDR3 has 13 amino acids. V lost 6 bases and J lost 0, with 6 bases in between. The CDR3 nucleotides are TGTGCCAGCAGCCCCAGTAGCAATCAGCCCCAGCATTTT. Its protein product is CASSPSSNQPQHF.

The V gene is TRBV7-3, the J gene TRBJ1-1; D unclear. The CDR3 contains 13 residues. Germline CDR1 and CDR2: SGHTA and FQGTGA. V lost 4 bases and J 6 bases, leaving 12 bases between the germline ends. CDR3 protein: CASSSRQSAEAFF. The CDR3 nucleotides read TGTGCCAGCAGCTCCAGACAATCGGCTGAAGCTTTCTTT.

This clone appeared once. J is TRBJ1-4 and V is TRBV19; D is possibly TRBD1 (5 bases). V was trimmed by 9 bases and J by 8 bases, leaving 16 bases between them. The CDR3 has 13 residues. In germline, CDR1 is LNHDA, CDR2 SQIVND (reference sequence). The CDR3 here is CASQPRAGEKLFF. The CDR3 DNA reads TGTGCCAGCCAGCCCAGGGCGGGGGAAAAACTGTTTTTT. The whole variable domain, remainder taken from reference TRBV19 and TRBJ1-4, is DGGITQSPKYLFRKEGQNVTLSCEQNLNHDAMYWYRQDPGQGLRLIYYSQIVNDFQKGDIAEGYSVSREKKESFPLTVTSAQKNPTAFYLCASQPRAGEKLFFGSGTQLSVL.

The chain is built from TRBV7-3 and TRBJ2-2, with 7 bases matching TRBD2. CDR1 is SGHTA and CDR2 is FQGTGA in the germline V gene. The J segment lost 1 base and the V segment lost 6 bases, leaving 2 bases of the junction unmatched. The CDR3 totals 14 residues. Here the CDR3 DNA reads TGTGCCAGCAGTCCTAGCGGGAACACCGGGGAGCTGTTTTTT. Amino acid sequence: CASSPSGNTGELFF.

V gene TRBV11-3 combines with J gene TRBJ2-5; the D is unclear. V was trimmed by 0 bases and J by 4 bases, leaving 6 bases between them. From germline, CDR1 is SGHNT and CDR2 YENEEA. The CDR3 consists of 13 residues. CDR3: CASSLDPGETQYF. Here the CDR3 DNA reads TGTGCCAGCAGCTTAGATCCAGGAGAGACCCAGTACTTC.

This sequence joins TRBV5-1 and TRBJ2-2; the D is unclear. Trimming stripped 1 base from V and 0 bases from J, with 4 bases between. Germline V gene lookup returns CDR1 SGHRS and CDR2 YFSETQ. The CDR3 has 14 amino acids. The CDR3 bases are TGCGCCAGCAGCTTGCTTACGAACACCGGGGAGCTGTTTTTT. Its protein product is CASSLLTNTGELFF.

The chain combines TRBV30 with TRBJ1-5; TRBD1 aligns across 9 bases. The CDR3 is made up of 17 amino acids. Germline V gene sequence: CDR1 GTSNPN, CDR2 SVGIG (reference sequence). J gave up 2 bases and V 1 base, and 9 bases lay outside the gene matches. The CDR3 loop is CAWSGRTGAGGNQPQHF. The CDR3, as DNA: TGTGCCTGGAGTGGGCGGACAGGGGCGGGCGGCAATCAGCCCCAGCATTTT.

The rearrangement joins TRBV28 to TRBJ1-2; tentative D call: TRBD1 (5 bases). CDR3 size: 15 residues. Looked up from germline, CDR1 is MDHEN and CDR2 is SYDVKM. V was clipped by 6 bases and J by 7 bases, with 21 bases between them. CDR3 loop: CASRSNSNPGRGYTF. In DNA form, the CDR3 reads TGTGCCAGCAGGTCAAACAGTAACCCAGGGCGTGGCTACACCTTC.

This sequence joins TRBV29-1 and TRBJ1-2, with 7 bases that match TRBD1. The CDR3 contains 13 residues. Trimming at V came to 4 bases and at J to 4 bases, leaving 6 bases not matched to a gene. Germline CDR1 SQVTM, CDR2 ANQGSEA. CDR3 sequence (DNA): TGCAGCGTTGGCACAGGGGTGTCCTATGGCTACACCTTC. Protein product: CSVGTGVSYGYTF.

In its sample, this clone was seen once. V usage is TRBV27 and J usage is TRBJ2-1; D possibly corresponds to TRBD2 (5 bases). V shed 2 bases and J shed 4 bases, with 15 bases lying between them. Germline V lookup: CDR1 MNHEY, CDR2 SMNVEV (reference sequence). This CDR3 region has 16 residues. CDR3 amino acids: CASSLPGGSGYNEQFF. The CDR3 DNA follows: TGTGCCAGCAGTTTACCTGGCGGGTCGGGGTACAATGAGCAGTTCTTC.

This clone appeared a few times. J is TRBJ1-4 and V is TRBV18, with D unclear. Trimming removed 0 bases from V and 4 bases from J, with 6 bases in between. The CDR3 length is 14 residues. Germline V CDR1 and CDR2: KGHSH, LQKENI. This CDR3 is CASSPPGLNEKLFF. CDR3 DNA sequence: TGTGCCAGCTCACCACCAGGACTTAATGAAAAACTGTTTTTT.